This TCR beta chain was documented in a study of T cells in localized non-small cell lung cancer. Study-wide results and limits: Uninvolved adjacent lung, not tumor, had the highest T cell clonality. Multi-region tumor sequencing was not done, so intratumor heterogeneity could not be excluded. Adjacent lung exhibited a median of approximately 59 among the 100 most abundant tumor clones.

In regard to this clone: As yet, its antigen is unknown.

Sequenced by immunoSEQ multiplex PCR; TCRdb stores in-frame clones only, minus some. The table lists tens of thousands of clones, roughly nine tenths of them singletons. Material: peripheral blood, obtained before any cancer treatment. The sequence came from a man aged 35 to 69 with stage I lung adenocarcinoma.

Here the CDR3 DNA reads TGTGCCAGCAGTGCCGGGACAGACTATGGCTACACCTTC. This sequence encodes CASSAGTDYGYTF. J is TRBJ1-2 and V is TRBV2; TRBD1 agrees at 7 bases. The CDR3 is 13 amino acids. Trimming removed 4 bases from V and 3 bases from J; junction bases left unmatched: 2. Germline V gene data show CDR1 as SNHLY and CDR2 as FYNNEI.